What follows is one T cell receptor beta chain and its context. As yet, its antigen is unknown. The data were obtained in a study of Ad26.COV2.S vaccination and SARS-CoV-2 variants. Study overall: Dosing was one shot or two shots 56 days apart. Broader study findings: It is possible that the TCR breadth and depth analyses underestimated the total T cell responses.

Indicated treatment: some 20 received Ad26.COV2.S at low or high dose, single or two shots; 5 received placebo; per-sample allocation not given. Sampling was done on day 63 after the first vaccine or placebo injection. Ad26.COV2.S expressed prefusion-stabilized spike from the original Wuhan strain. Deletions cut 7 bases from V and 3 bases from J, with 12 bases between. This CDR3 is 14 amino acids long. The germline V gene encodes CDR1 LNHDA and CDR2 SQIVND (reference sequence). Profiled with immunoSEQ multiplex PCR; TCRdb holds only in-frame clones, not every one. The repertoire includes about 390,000 clones, approximately 86% of them detected once, and roughly 3.5% sits in the top ten.

Sequences were derived from peripheral blood, sampled in a trial of Ad26.COV2.S vaccine versus placebo. This chain uses TRBV19 with TRBJ1-4, with D uncertain. This TCR came from a person between 18 and 59 years old who received the Ad26.COV2.S COVID-19 vaccine or a placebo. The CDR3 region is CASTMTGANEKLFF. CDR3 DNA sequence: TGTGCCAGTACCATGACCGGGGCTAATGAAAAACTGTTTTTT. The variable domain in full, with the rest retrieved from reference TRBV19 and TRBJ1-4, is DGGITQSPKYLFRKEGQNVTLSCEQNLNHDAMYWYRQDPGQGLRLIYYSQIVNDFQKGDIAEGYSVSREKKESFPLTVTSAQKNPTAFYLCASTMTGANEKLFFGSGTQLSVL.